Included here is one TCR beta chain sequence, with context. Its antigen is currently unknown. The entry originates in a study of shared clonotypes between healthy human individuals. Study-wide findings and caveats: It was anticipated that sequencing depth would influence how many clonotypes donors shared.

With V trimmed by 5 bases and J by 6 bases, 5 bases remained unmatched. The CDR3 contains 14 residues. The germline V gene encodes CDR1 LNHNV and CDR2 YYDKDF (reference sequence). Assay used: immunoSEQ multiplex PCR; TCRdb lists only in-frame clones, some missing. The sample holds some 2.4 million clones, 93% seen once. Material for sequencing was naive CD4+ T cells from PBMCs. Subset: CD45RA+ positively selected. The sequence came from a man younger than 35 in good health. Some clones in this sample may be carry-over from other donors' samples. J is TRBJ2-2 and V is TRBV15; 8 bases agree with TRBD1. The CDR3 DNA reads as TGTGCCACCAGCCGCAGGGGGCTCCCCGGGGAGCTGTTTTTT. Residues: CATSRRGLPGELFF.